The 15 T cell receptor beta chains below were found in one sample sequenced in a study of T-cell reconstitution after alpha-beta-depleted transplantation in children. TCRbeta library preparation incorporated unique molecular identifiers. TCRdb redid the calling of the PCR reads with MiXCR, one entry per CDR3 protein. The sample carries hundreds of thousands of distinct CDR3 sequences, less than 35% recorded once. The sequences come from PBMCs from the stem cell graft donor, collected from the stem cell graft. The origin of the receptors is a human donor who donated a stem cell graft to a child with aplastic anemia.

This rearrangement joins TRBV12-3 or TRBV12-4 to TRBJ2-1, with D hard to call. Trimming removed 3 bases at V and 0 bases at J, with 9 bases between. CDR3 length equals 15 residues. The CDR3 loop reads CASSFVENSYNEQFF. DNA of the CDR3: TGTGCCAGCAGTTTTGTGGAGAACTCCTACAATGAGCAGTTCTTC.

The rearrangement uses TRBV18 and TRBJ2-1, with 13 bases that match TRBD2. Unmatched junction bases numbered 10, after V lost 6 bases and J lost 2 bases. CDR1 is KGHSH, CDR2 LQKENI, per germline. CDR3 length equals 18 residues. The CDR3, as DNA: TGTGCCAGCTCCCTGGGACTAGCGGGGAGGGAGCCCTACAATGAGCAGTTCTTC. Translated, it gives CASSLGLAGREPYNEQFF.

The V gene is TRBV9, the J gene TRBJ1-5; 8 nucleotides match TRBD1. CDR3 length: 15 residues. Germline V gene lookup returns CDR1 SGDLS and CDR2 YYNGEE. Unmatched junction bases numbered 3, after V lost 0 bases and J lost 4 bases. CDR3 DNA sequence: TGTGCCAGCAGCGTAGCAGGGGGCGCGAATCAGCCCCAGCATTTT. Translating gives CASSVAGGANQPQHF.

Here the CDR3 reads CASSPGLANTEAFF. CDR3 sequence (DNA): TGTGCCAGCAGCCCGGGACTCGCGAACACTGAAGCTTTCTTT. The rearrangement uses TRBV7-2 and TRBJ1-1, with a weak D call TRBD1 (5 bases). Deletions cut 5 bases from V and 1 base from J, with 11 bases between. This CDR3 has 14 amino acids. The V gene's germline CDR1 is SGHTA and CDR2 FQGNSA.

The CDR3 spells CASSQEVAGLNEKLFF. The CDR3 nucleotides are TGTGCCAGCAGCCAAGAAGTGGCAGGGTTGAATGAAAAACTGTTTTTT. The chain links TRBV4-2 to TRBJ1-4, with a tentative D call TRBD1 (5 bases). The germline V gene has CDR1 LGHNA and CDR2 YNFKEQ. The length of the CDR3 is 16 residues. The V gene lost 0 bases and the J gene lost 5 bases, with 13 bases spanning the gap.

This chain joins TRBV21-1 and TRBJ2-7; the listed D gene, TRBD1, was not tested against the DNA. TRBV21-1 is shown as a pseudogene. The CDR3 length is 16 residues. CDR3 residues: CASSKALGTAPYEQYF. Here the CDR3 DNA reads TGTGCCAGCAGCAAAGCGCTCGGGACGGCTCCCTACGAGCAGTACTTC.

The chain couples TRBV6-5 to TRBJ2-4; D unclear. Germline CDR1 and CDR2: MNHEY and SVGAGI. This CDR3 spans 13 amino acids. Trimming removed 3 bases at V and 7 bases at J, with 10 bases between. CDR3 in amino acids: CASSYGYSNIQYF. The DNA for the CDR3 is TGTGCCAGCAGTTATGGCTATTCTAACATTCAGTACTTC.

This chain uses TRBV7-2 with TRBJ1-1; no reliable D call. CDR1 is SGHTA, CDR2 FQGNSA, per germline. This CDR3 is 14 amino acids long. The V end lost 5 bases, the J end lost 3 bases, and 13 bases lay between the germline ends. The CDR3 sequence is CASSPPGIYTEAFF. CDR3 coding DNA: TGTGCCAGCAGCCCACCGGGGATCTACACTGAAGCTTTCTTT.

The chain employs TRBV13 and TRBJ2-1, with D perhaps being TRBD1 or TRBD2 (5 bases each). The V gene lost 4 bases and the J gene lost 2 bases, with 12 bases spanning the gap. This CDR3 contains 15 residues. Germline CDR1 reads PRHDT; CDR2 reads FYEKMQ (reference sequence). CDR3 coding DNA: TGTGCCAGCAGCTCCTGGGGGAGCCCCTACAATGAGCAGTTCTTC. Encoded protein: CASSSWGSPYNEQFF.

The chain employs TRBV9 and TRBJ1-1, with D possibly TRBD1 on 5 matching bases. CDR1 SGDLS and CDR2 YYNGEE come from the germline V gene. Trimming shortened V by 3 bases and J by 2 bases, and 14 bases separated the two germline ends. This CDR3 comprises 15 residues. The CDR3 DNA reads as TGTGCCAGCAGCGCCCATATGGGGGGAAACACTGAAGCTTTCTTT. Translated: CASSAHMGGNTEAFF.

The rearrangement uses TRBV29-1 and TRBJ2-1; 7 bases agree with TRBD2. The CDR3 runs 14 residues. Losses at the gene ends were 4 bases for V and 6 bases for J; bases not matched to a gene: 9. Germline V gene sequence: CDR1 SQVTM, CDR2 ANQGSEA. CDR3 amino acids: CSVGKRASGNEQFF. CDR3 sequence (DNA): TGCAGCGTTGGTAAACGGGCTAGCGGCAATGAGCAGTTCTTC.

The table lists this clonotype with a few counts. The V call is TRBV29-1, the J call TRBJ1-1; TRBD1 is a possible D gene (5 bases). The CDR3 has 12 amino acids. Trimming left V 4 bases short and J 4 bases short, with 10 bases between. The germline V gene has CDR1 SQVTM and CDR2 ANQGSEA. CDR3 protein: CSVVEGPTEAFF. CDR3 DNA: TGCAGCGTTGTAGAGGGGCCCACTGAAGCTTTCTTT.

The genes are TRBV5-1 and TRBJ2-1, with unresolved D. This CDR3 has 14 residues. The germline V gene has CDR1 SGHRS and CDR2 YFSETQ. Between the trimmed V and J ends, which lost 3 bases and 7 bases, there was a span of 14 bases. This chain's CDR3 is CASSSRVQENEQFF. The CDR3 DNA is TGCGCCAGCAGCTCCCGGGTCCAAGAAAATGAGCAGTTCTTC.

This clonotype was observed a handful of times. This chain uses TRBV5-8 with TRBJ2-3, with 8 bases aligning to TRBD1. Germline loops: CDR1 SGHTS, CDR2 YDEGEE. CDR3 length equals 16 residues. The J segment lost 0 bases and the V segment lost 4 bases, leaving 7 bases of the junction unmatched. For the CDR3, the DNA is TGTGCCAGCAGCCCGGACAGGGAGTTTAGCACAGATACGCAGTATTTT. It encodes CASSPDREFSTDTQYF.

This clonotype was seen a few times. The J gene is TRBJ2-7, the V gene TRBV6-2 or TRBV6-3; perhaps TRBD2 as D (5 bases). CDR3 length: 14 amino acids. CDR1 is MNHEY, CDR2 SVGEGT, per germline. V lost 4 bases and J 5 bases, leaving 15 bases between the germline ends. In DNA, the CDR3 is TGTGCCAGCAGTTCTGAGGGAGAGAGCCACGAGCAGTACTTC. Translated: CASSSEGESHEQYF.